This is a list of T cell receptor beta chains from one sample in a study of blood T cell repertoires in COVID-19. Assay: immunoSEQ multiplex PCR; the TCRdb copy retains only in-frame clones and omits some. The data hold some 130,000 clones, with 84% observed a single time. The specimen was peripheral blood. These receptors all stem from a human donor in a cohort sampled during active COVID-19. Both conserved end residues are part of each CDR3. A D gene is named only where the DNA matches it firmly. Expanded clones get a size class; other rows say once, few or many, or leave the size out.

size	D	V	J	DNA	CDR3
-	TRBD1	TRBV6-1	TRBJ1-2	TGTGCCAGCAGTGAAGGGACAGGCCGTTGCACCTTC	CASSEGTGRCTF
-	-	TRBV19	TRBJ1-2	TGTGCCAGTAGTATAACCCAGGGCGGCTATGGCTACACCTTC	CASSITQGGYGYTF
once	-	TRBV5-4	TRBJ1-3	TGTGCCAGCAGCTTGGCCGGGGGAAACACCATATATTTT	CASSLAGGNTIYF
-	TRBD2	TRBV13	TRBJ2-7	TGTGCCAGCAGCTTAGAAAGCGGGGGGGCCGGTACCTACGAGCAGTACTTC	CASSLESGGAGTYEQYF
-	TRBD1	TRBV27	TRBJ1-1	TGTGCCAGCAGTTACAGGGGGCGCGTCGCTGAAGCTTTCTTT	CASSYRGRVAEAFF
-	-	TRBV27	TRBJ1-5	TGTGCCAGCAGTTTAGAGAGCCATAGCAATCAGCCCCAGCATTTT	CASSLESHSNQPQHF
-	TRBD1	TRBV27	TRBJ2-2	TGTGCCAGCAGTTTTGGGGACAGGGCTTACATCGGGGAGCTGTTTTTT	CASSFGDRAYIGELFF
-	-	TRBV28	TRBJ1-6	TGTGCCAGCACCAACTCAATCGACAGAGATAATTCACCCCTCCACTTT	CASTNSIDRDNSPLHF
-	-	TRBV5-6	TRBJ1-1	TGTGCCAGCAGCTTGACTGGGAGCACTGAAGCTTTCTTT	CASSLTGSTEAFF
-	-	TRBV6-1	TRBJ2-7	TGTGCCAGCAGTGTCTTCGGGCAGTTCCAGACTACCTACGAGCAGTACTTC	CASSVFGQFQTTYEQYF
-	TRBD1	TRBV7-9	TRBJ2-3	TGTGCCAGCAGCATAACAGGGGCCGAACTGCAGTATTTT	CASSITGAELQYF
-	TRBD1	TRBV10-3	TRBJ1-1	TGTGCCATCAGTGAGTCGCTTCGGACAGGGCGAGGAACTGAAGCTTTCTTT	CAISESLRTGRGTEAFF
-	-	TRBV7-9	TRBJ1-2	TGTGCCAGCAGCTCGGACAGACATAACTATGGCTACACCTTC	CASSSDRHNYGYTF
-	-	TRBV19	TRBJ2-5	TGTGCCAGTAGTAACACAGGGCCCCGAGAGACCCAGTACTTC	CASSNTGPRETQYF
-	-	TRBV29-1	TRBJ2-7	TGCAGCGTCGCACACAGGAGCTCCTACGAGCAGTACTTC	CSVAHRSSYEQYF
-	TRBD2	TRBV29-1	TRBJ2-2	TGCAGCGGCTCGGGACTAGCGGGCACCGGGGAGCTGTTTTTT	CSGSGLAGTGELFF
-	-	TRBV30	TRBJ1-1	TGTGCCTGGAGTTCGACAGTGCGAGCTTTCTTT	CAWSSTVRAFF
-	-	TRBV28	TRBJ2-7	TGTGCCAGCAGCCGTACAGGCGCTGTAGGCCTCGAGCAGTACTTC	CASSRTGAVGLEQYF
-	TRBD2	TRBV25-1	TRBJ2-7	TGTGCCAGCAGTGAAACAACTAGCGGGGGGTCCGAGCAGTACTTC	CASSETTSGGSEQYF
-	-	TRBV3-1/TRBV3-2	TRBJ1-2	TGTGCCAGCAGCCAAGCCGATCTATTTAACTATGGCTACACCTTC	CASSQADLFNYGYTF
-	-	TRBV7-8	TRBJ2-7	TGTGCCAGCAGCTTAGACGCAGGCCCCTACGAGCAGTACTTC	CASSLDAGPYEQYF
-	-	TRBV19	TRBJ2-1	TGTGCCAGTAGGCAGGGGTTATACAATGAGCAGTTCTTC	CASRQGLYNEQFF
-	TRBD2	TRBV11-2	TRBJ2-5	TGTGCCAGCAGCTTGGGGGGGTTGGAGACCCAGTACTTC	CASSLGGLETQYF
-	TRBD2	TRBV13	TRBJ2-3	TGTGCCAGCAGCCAAAATCCGGGACTAGTACAAGATACGCAGTATTTT	CASSQNPGLVQDTQYF
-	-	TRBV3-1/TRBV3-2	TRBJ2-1	TGTGCCAGCAGCCAAGTGGATCAGGGTCAGGGTGAGCAGTTCTTC	CASSQVDQGQGEQFF
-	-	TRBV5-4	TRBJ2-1	TGTGCCAGCAGCCCGGGCAATGAGCAGTTCTTC	CASSPGNEQFF
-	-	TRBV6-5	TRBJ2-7	TGTGCCAGCAGCTCCTACCCGGGGAGCTACGAGCAGTACTTC	CASSSYPGSYEQYF
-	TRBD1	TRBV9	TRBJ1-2	TGTGCCAGCAGCGTAGGGACAGGGGGCCCCTCAAGTGGTGGCTACACCTTC	CASSVGTGGPSSGGYTF
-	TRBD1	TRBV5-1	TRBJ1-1	TGCGCCAGCAGCTTGGCCCAGGGGGGTTGGACTGAAGCTTTCTTT	CASSLAQGGWTEAFF
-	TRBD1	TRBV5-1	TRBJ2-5	TGCGCCAGCAGCTCTGGACAGGGGTTCATGGAGACCCAGTACTTC	CASSSGQGFMETQYF
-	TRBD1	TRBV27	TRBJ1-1	TGTGCCAGCAGTTCACGGGGGACAGGCCTCACGAACACTGAAGCTTTCTTT	CASSSRGTGLTNTEAFF
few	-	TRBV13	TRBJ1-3	TGTGCCAGCAGCCAGGAAGGAAACACCATATATTTT	CASSQEGNTIYF
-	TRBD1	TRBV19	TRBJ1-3	TGTGCCAGTAGCCCCGGACAGGGAATTTTCTCTGGAAACACCATATATTTT	CASSPGQGIFSGNTIYF
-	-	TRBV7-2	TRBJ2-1	TGTGCCAGCAGCTTAGCGGGGGGGCAATTCAATGAGCAGTTCTTC	CASSLAGGQFNEQFF
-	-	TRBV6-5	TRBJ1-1	TGTGCCAGCAGTCTGGTCAGGGATAATACTGAAGCTTTCTTT	CASSLVRDNTEAFF
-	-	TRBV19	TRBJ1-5	TGTGCCAGTACCGCCGGAACCGATATTTGGGGGGACAATCAGCCCCAGCATTTT	CASTAGTDIWGDNQPQHF
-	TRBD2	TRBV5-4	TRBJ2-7	TGTGCCAGCAGCCCCAGGACTAGCGGGGTCTACGAGCAGTACTTC	CASSPRTSGVYEQYF
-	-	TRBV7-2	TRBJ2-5	TGTGCCAGCAGCTTCCGGACAGAAGAGACCCAGTACTTC	CASSFRTEETQYF
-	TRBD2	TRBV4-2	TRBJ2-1	TGTGCCAGCAGCCGGACTAGCGGGGTTTCAGATGAGCAGTTCTTC	CASSRTSGVSDEQFF
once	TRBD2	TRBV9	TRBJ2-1	TGTGCCAGCAGCGTGACGGGGGGGGCCGGTGAGCAGTTCTTC	CASSVTGGAGEQFF
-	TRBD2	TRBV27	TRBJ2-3	TGTGCCAGCAGTTGGGCTAGCGGGGGGACAGATACGCAGTATTTT	CASSWASGGTDTQYF
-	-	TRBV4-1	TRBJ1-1	TGCGCCAGCAGCCAGATCGACCGGGAGAACACTGAAGCTTTCTTT	CASSQIDRENTEAFF
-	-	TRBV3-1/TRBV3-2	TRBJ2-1	TGTGCCAGCAGTCTCTCCCCCAGGGGAAATGAGCAGTTCTTC	CASSLSPRGNEQFF
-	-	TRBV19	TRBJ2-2	TGTGCCAGTAGTATAGAGGGGGGAACAGGGGACACCGGGGAGCTGTTTTTT	CASSIEGGTGDTGELFF
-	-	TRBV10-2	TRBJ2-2	TGCGCCAGCAGTGTATCGGGAAATGTGGGCACCGGGGAGCTGTTTTTT	CASSVSGNVGTGELFF
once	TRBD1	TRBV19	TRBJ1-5	TGTGCCAGTAAACCGGGACAGGGCCCTAATCAGCCCCAGCATTTT	CASKPGQGPNQPQHF
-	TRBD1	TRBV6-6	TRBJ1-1	TGTGCCAGCAGTTATCCACAGGGGAGGAGGACTGAAGCTTTCTTT	CASSYPQGRRTEAFF
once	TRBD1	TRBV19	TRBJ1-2	TGTGCCAGTAGTATTTGGGGGACAGGGCAAAGCGCAGGTGGCTACACCTTC	CASSIWGTGQSAGGYTF
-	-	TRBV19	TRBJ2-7	TGTGCCAGTAGTATCGGCGGAAGCTCCTACGAGCAGTACTTC	CASSIGGSSYEQYF
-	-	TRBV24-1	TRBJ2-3	TGTGCCACCAGTGACCCGGGGGTCGGGACAGATACGCAGTATTTT	CATSDPGVGTDTQYF
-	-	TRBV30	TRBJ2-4	TGTGCCTGGAGTCAACCAGGGAATTCCAAAAACATTCAGTACTTC	CAWSQPGNSKNIQYF